This entry features one T cell receptor (beta chain) sequence. No antigen is known for it. Per-base qualities were not stored, and no clone one base away is much larger. Ficoll-Paque density gradient centrifugation was used to isolate PBMCs. The entry originates in a study of T-cell memory formation after mild COVID-19 (dated by TCRdb to the early 2020s). About the full investigation: TCR sequence clusters from the two donors were largely donor specific. In two donors, T-cell clones that expanded and contracted after mild COVID-19 were tracked by sequencing TCRalpha and TCRbeta repertoires over time. The cohort was made up of two young adult volunteers, one female and one male, who were previously healthy.

What the work shows at the level of the full study, not this receptor alone: The study included only two mild cases, and larger cohorts that include severe cases with pre-infection samples were judged to be necessary. From day 15 to 85, contracting clones showed balanced CD4/CD8 phenotypes, whereas a second wave of clones that expanded from day 15 to 37 leaned towards CD4+. Contracting CD4+ clones turned up mainly in the CM and EM memory subsets, whereas EMRA was where CD8+ clones were enriched. Whether the second-wave clones peaking on day 37 were SARS-CoV-2 specific was not confirmed. Some responding clones were detected in pre-infection memory, which suggested that pre-existing cross-reactive memory T cells had joined the SARS-CoV-2 response.

Sequencing used an Illumina NovaSeq 6000. TCRalpha and TCRbeta cDNA libraries were built by 5'RACE with constant-segment primers, adding sample barcodes and unique molecular identifiers. RNA was extracted from every sample with Trizol reagent. Amplification of the libraries took two PCR steps, and the second step added a second sample barcode plus Illumina TruSeq adapters. Sequencing of libraries was performed on an Illumina NovaSeq with 2 x 150 bp paired-end reads. The authors processed their data as follows. Demultiplexing of reads and collapsing into UMI-guided consensus sequences were performed with migec v1.2.7. Using mixcr v2.1.11, the UMI consensuses were aligned to TRA and TRB V and J templates and assembled into clonotypes. Clonotypes were classified as expanded or contracted when called significant by both edgeR and NoisET, with noise models trained on biological replicates. For edgeR calls, the thresholds were a false discovery rate-adjusted p below 0.01 and a log2 fold-change of 1. As an exploratory analysis of dynamics, max-normalized trajectories of the 1000 most abundant clonotypes were examined with PCA combined with hierarchical clustering. Separately sequenced CD4+ and CD8+ repertoires were used to assign a CD4 or CD8 phenotype to each responding clone. Using fastp trimming at Q25 and MiXCR clonotype assembly, TCRdb reanalyzed the public sequencing data and kept in-frame beta chains. Rows with a matching CDR3 protein are joined into one entry that keeps the most common DNA and genes. The V and J calls shown here were made by TCRdb, not taken from the authors' results. The sample data list 300,000 to 400,000 distinct CDR3 sequences, and under 25% of these were observed just once. The ten largest make up about 12% of the sample.

Counted from cysteine to phenylalanine, this CDR3 has 13 amino acids. Only the CDR3 region is kept as DNA, spanning 39 bases read in frame from base 1. CDR1 and CDR2 are read off the germline V gene as MRHNA and SNTAGT. V loses 7 bases, J loses 3 bases, and the germline ends lie 13 bases apart. Sequencing was done on a sample of PBMCs or a T cell subset sorted from them (not recorded which). This chain joins TRBV6-4 to TRBJ2-7; the D gene is perhaps TRBD1, on 5 matching bases. The sequence was obtained from an adult woman who had mild COVID-19 (a few samples of this study predate the infection). The sample titles of this study are shuffled in the database, so cell type and time point are left out; the donor was told from shared clones. The CDR3 reads CASTKTEIYEQYF. The sequenced DNA is TGTGCCAGCACTAAGACAGAGATCTACGAGCAGTACTTC.